The rows below give T cell receptor beta chains drawn from one sample of a study of T cell responses to AZD1222 COVID-19 vaccine. TCRdb's table, derived via immunoSEQ multiplex PCR, lists solely in-frame clones and lacks some. Among some 130,000 clones listed, approximately 95% were seen once. The source was peripheral blood, collected 28 days after the second AZD1222 dose. Source of these receptors: an adult who received the AZD1222 COVID-19 vaccine. CDR3s include the opening cysteine and the closing phenylalanine or tryptophan. The D gene is left open where the match is weak. Clone size is not always given. Where it is, it says once, few, many or a class for expanded clones.

CDR3aa,CDR3nt,j_gene,d_gene,abundance,v_gene
CASSPGTLNGEQYF,TGCGCCAGCAGCCCCGGGACACTGAATGGGGAGCAGTACTTC,TRBJ2-7,.,.,TRBV4-3
CASSPQLKLADTQYF,TGTGCCAGCAGCCCCCAATTGAAGCTAGCAGATACGCAGTATTTT,TRBJ2-3,.,.,TRBV7-6
CASSFADTQYF,TGTGCCAGCAGCTTTGCAGATACGCAGTATTTT,TRBJ2-3,.,.,TRBV11-2
CASSAARVTEAFF,TGCGCCAGCAGCGCGGCAAGAGTTACTGAAGCTTTCTTT,TRBJ1-1,.,.,TRBV5-1
CASSPLGRGRRYGYTF,TGTGCCAGCAGCCCATTGGGGAGGGGGCGCCGCTATGGCTACACCTTC,TRBJ1-2,TRBD1,.,TRBV7-9
CASSMGRASNQPQHF,TGTGCCAGTAGTATGGGCAGGGCTAGCAATCAGCCCCAGCATTTT,TRBJ1-5,.,.,TRBV19
CASTDGSEQFF,TGTGCCAGCACCGACGGGAGTGAGCAGTTCTTC,TRBJ2-1,.,few,TRBV7-8
CAISERSNYGYTF,TGTGCCATCAGTGAGAGGAGCAACTATGGCTACACCTTC,TRBJ1-2,.,once,TRBV10-3
CASLASNQPQHF,TGTGCCAGCCTGGCGAGCAATCAGCCCCAGCATTTT,TRBJ1-5,.,.,TRBV6-6
CASSLSGGYGYTF,TGTGCCAGCAGTTTATCGGGAGGCTATGGCTACACCTTC,TRBJ1-2,.,.,TRBV28
CASSLDREQETQYF,TGTGCCAGCAGCCTTGACAGGGAGCAAGAGACCCAGTACTTC,TRBJ2-5,TRBD1,.,TRBV3-1/TRBV3-2
CASSFGWRMNTEAFF,TGTGCCAGCAGTTTCGGGTGGCGGATGAACACTGAAGCTTTCTTT,TRBJ1-1,.,.,TRBV27
CASSEYPGPRYNEQFF,TGTGCCAGCAGTGAATACCCGGGACCGCGGTACAATGAGCAGTTCTTC,TRBJ2-1,.,.,TRBV6-1
CASSLGGGPTGELFF,TGCGCCAGCAGCTTGGGCGGGGGCCCCACCGGGGAGCTGTTTTTT,TRBJ2-2,.,.,TRBV5-1
CATQGIHEKLFF,TGTGCCACCCAAGGGATCCATGAAAAACTGTTTTTT,TRBJ1-4,.,.,TRBV10-3
CASSLIGGGEVIEYEQYF,TGTGCCAGCAGCTTGATTGGCGGGGGGGAGGTAATAGAGTACGAGCAGTACTTC,TRBJ2-7,TRBD2,.,TRBV5-4
CASNRGQGNTEAFF,TGTGCCAGCAACCGGGGACAGGGCAACACTGAAGCTTTCTTT,TRBJ1-1,TRBD1,.,TRBV2
CASSPPNLQGLGGYTF,TGTGCCAGCTCACCACCGAACCTGCAGGGTTTAGGTGGCTACACCTTC,TRBJ1-2,.,.,TRBV18
CASSLDAVGYTEAFF,TGTGCCAGCAGTTTAGACGCCGTCGGGTACACTGAAGCTTTCTTT,TRBJ1-1,.,.,TRBV27
CASSLVTDEQYF,TGTGCCAGCAGCTTAGTGACGGACGAGCAGTACTTC,TRBJ2-7,.,.,TRBV7-9
CAWDKVRTDTQYF,TGTGCCTGGGATAAGGTTCGCACAGATACGCAGTATTTT,TRBJ2-3,.,.,TRBV30
CASRLAGGPADTQYF,TGCGCCAGCAGGCTAGCGGGGGGGCCGGCAGATACGCAGTATTTT,TRBJ2-3,TRBD2,.,TRBV5-1
CASSPRGHSPGGYGYTF,TGTGCCAGCTCACCACGGGGTCATTCCCCAGGAGGCTATGGCTACACCTTC,TRBJ1-2,.,.,TRBV18
CASSLKTHTDTQYF,TGTGCCAGCAGCTTGAAGACTCACACAGATACGCAGTATTTT,TRBJ2-3,.,.,TRBV5-6
CASSFPPSGQMNTEAFF,TGTGCCAGCAGCTTCCCCCCTTCCGGACAGATGAACACTGAAGCTTTCTTT,TRBJ1-1,.,.,TRBV7-2
CASSERGLWDTGELFF,TGTGCCAGCAGTGAAAGAGGGTTATGGGACACCGGGGAGCTGTTTTTT,TRBJ2-2,.,.,TRBV6-1
CASSYPGLLTPYGYTF,TGTGCCAGCAGTTACCCTGGACTCCTAACCCCCTATGGCTACACCTTC,TRBJ1-2,.,.,TRBV6-2/TRBV6-3
CASSLNLQGAGEKLFF,TGCGCCAGCAGCTTGAATCTCCAGGGGGCAGGTGAAAAACTGTTTTTT,TRBJ1-4,TRBD1,once,TRBV5-1
CASSQERGPLHF,TGTGCCAGCAGCCAAGAGCGGGGACCCCTCCACTTT,TRBJ1-6,.,.,TRBV3-1/TRBV3-2
CASSLRTETYNQPQHF,TGTGCCAGCAGCTTAAGGACAGAAACGTACAATCAGCCCCAGCATTTT,TRBJ1-5,.,.,TRBV7-8
CASSLGGGLAKNIQYF,TGTGCCAGCAGCCTAGGGGGGGGGCTAGCCAAAAACATTCAGTACTTC,TRBJ2-4,.,.,TRBV7-2
CASSLLKDRVGDF,TGTGCCAGCAGTCTCCTGAAGGACAGGGTTGGGGACTTT,TRBJ1-6,TRBD1,.,TRBV2
CSARGETQYF,TGCAGTGCTAGAGGAGAGACCCAGTACTTC,TRBJ2-5,.,.,TRBV20-1
CASSPHMGGSNSPLHF,TGTGCCAGCAGTCCTCATATGGGGGGCTCTAATTCACCCCTCCACTTT,TRBJ1-6,.,once,TRBV28
CASSLRQGVTYNEQFF,TGTGCCAGCAGCTTAAGGCAGGGGGTCACCTACAATGAGCAGTTCTTC,TRBJ2-1,TRBD1,.,TRBV7-2
CATRPGPLCQETQYF,TGTGCCACCCGGCCGGGACCGCTGTGCCAAGAGACCCAGTACTTC,TRBJ2-5,.,.,TRBV24-1
CASSFYPRGQGSTGELFF,TGTGCCAGCAGTTTTTATCCGAGGGGGCAGGGAAGCACCGGGGAGCTGTTTTTT,TRBJ2-2,TRBD1,.,TRBV28
CASSPGGGYASTEAFF,TGTGCCAGCAGTCCAGGGGGCGGTTACGCCTCCACTGAAGCTTTCTTT,TRBJ1-1,TRBD1,.,TRBV6-6
CASSLAGALEQFF,TGCGCCAGCAGCTTGGCTGGGGCCCTTGAGCAGTTCTTC,TRBJ2-1,.,.,TRBV5-1
CASSPVGMNTEAFF,TGTGCCAGCTCACCGGTAGGGATGAACACTGAAGCTTTCTTT,TRBJ1-1,.,.,TRBV18
CASSWGPYNQPQHF,TGTGCCAGCAGTTGGGGACCGTACAATCAGCCCCAGCATTTT,TRBJ1-5,.,.,TRBV27
CARSRGGSNQPQHF,TGTGCCAGGTCGCGGGGTGGTAGCAATCAGCCCCAGCATTTT,TRBJ1-5,.,.,TRBV2
CASSFAGSPLHF,TGTGCCAGCAGCTTCGCAGGGTCACCCCTCCACTTT,TRBJ1-6,.,.,TRBV5-4
CSPGTSGEQYF,TGCAGTCCCGGGACGAGTGGGGAGCAGTACTTC,TRBJ2-7,.,.,TRBV20-1
CASSAPQRGGDTDTQYF,TGTGCCAGCAGCGCGCCTCAGCGGGGGGGGGACACAGATACGCAGTATTTT,TRBJ2-3,TRBD2,.,TRBV9
CASSYNQEGYTF,TGTGCCAGCAGTTACAACCAGGAGGGCTACACCTTC,TRBJ1-2,.,.,TRBV6-2/TRBV6-3
CASNLQGGYGYTF,TGTGCCAGCAACCTACAGGGAGGCTATGGCTACACCTTC,TRBJ1-2,.,.,TRBV9
CASSPLAGVGDEQYF,TGTGCCAGCAGTCCCCTAGCGGGGGTTGGCGACGAGCAGTACTTC,TRBJ2-7,TRBD2,.,TRBV6-6
CASTSLGISYEQYF,TGTGCCAGCACCTCCTTGGGTATCTCCTACGAGCAGTACTTC,TRBJ2-7,.,once,TRBV5-6
CASSEIAGSTDTQYF,TGTGCCAGCAGTGAAATCGCGGGGAGCACAGATACGCAGTATTTT,TRBJ2-3,.,.,TRBV6-1
CASSQVLNYTF,TGTGCCAGCAGCCAAGTTCTTAACTACACCTTC,TRBJ1-2,.,.,TRBV3-1/TRBV3-2
CASSPGLVETQYF,TGTGCCAGTAGCCCGGGACTAGTGGAGACCCAGTACTTC,TRBJ2-5,TRBD2,once,TRBV19
CASSDSSGTDNQPQHF,TGTGCCAGCAGTGACTCGTCAGGGACAGACAATCAGCCCCAGCATTTT,TRBJ1-5,TRBD1,.,TRBV6-4
CASSLFGAIERNTIYF,TGTGCCAGCAGCTTGTTCGGGGCAATCGAGAGAAACACCATATATTTT,TRBJ1-3,.,.,TRBV5-4
CAWSDTRSYTF,TGTGCCTGGAGCGACACAAGGAGCTACACCTTC,TRBJ1-2,.,.,TRBV30